The 21 T cell receptor beta chains below all came from one sample that was sequenced in a study of T cells expressing NK-cell markers. Reanalyzing the 5' RACE reads, TCRdb keeps one entry per CDR3 protein, without DNA. This sample's table has roughly 170,000 distinct CDR3 sequences. Sequenced material: blood T cells: a sorted CD56 or NKG2C T cell subset, CD4+ or CD8+ T cells, or bulk PBMC T cells (not recorded which). The receptors stem from a woman between 18 and 75 years old in good health.

This chain uses TRBV30 with TRBJ2-6. Germline CDR1 GTSNPN, CDR2 SVGIG (reference sequence). This CDR3 region has 13 residues. The chain's CDR3 is CAWSGSGANVLTF.

CDR3 sequence reads: CSVRGQGRETQYF. This chain links TRBV29-1 with TRBJ2-5; TCRdb designates TRBD1, a call that cannot be tested without DNA. The CDR3 contains 13 residues. Germline CDR1 reads SQVTM; CDR2 reads ANQGSEA.

The genes are TRBV7-6 and TRBJ2-5; absent DNA, TCRdb's TRBD1 call cannot be checked. Germline V lookup: CDR1 SGHVS, CDR2 FNYEAQ. CDR3 size: 14 residues. CDR3 region: CASSADTVQETQYF.

The chain carries TRBV5-1 and TRBJ2-3; TCRdb designates TRBD1, a call that cannot be tested without DNA. CDR3 length equals 14 residues. CDR1 and CDR2 (germline): SGHRS, YFSETQ. Here the CDR3 reads CASSRDTFTDTQYF.

The gene calls are TRBV12-3 or TRBV12-4 and TRBJ2-7; as DNA is missing, the TRBD2 call by TCRdb cannot be tested. The CDR3 consists of 14 residues. The chain's CDR3 is CASSLAGGSYEQYF.

The V call is TRBV29-1, the J call TRBJ1-3. Germline loops: CDR1 SQVTM, CDR2 ANQGSEA. The CDR3 runs to 15 residues. The CDR3 reads CSVVSRWAAGNTIYF.

CDR3 protein: CASGDRGPTNYGYTF. The gene calls are TRBV2 and TRBJ1-2; TCRdb selects TRBD1, and the lack of DNA leaves this call unchecked. Germline CDR1 and CDR2: SNHLY and FYNNEI. This CDR3 is 15 amino acids long.

The chain links TRBV4-2 to TRBJ2-3; lacking DNA, the TRBD2 call made by TCRdb goes unchecked. CDR3 length: 14 residues. CDR1 and CDR2 (germline): LGHNA, YNFKEQ. The CDR3 reads CASSQVGEGDTQYF.

V gene TRBV27 combines with J gene TRBJ2-5; TCRdb lists TRBD2, though no DNA is available to test this call. Germline CDR1 MNHEY, CDR2 SMNVEV (reference sequence). The CDR3 runs 15 residues. The CDR3 sequence: CASMGTSGVKETQYF.

The genes are TRBV24-1 and TRBJ1-1. The CDR3 length is 11 residues. Germline V gene data show CDR1 as KGHDR and CDR2 as SFDVKD. The CDR3 sequence: CATSLNGLTFF.

CDR3 residues: CATSTNSPLHF. V is TRBV7-9 and J is TRBJ1-6. Germline assignment: CDR1 SEHNR and CDR2 FQNEAQ (reference sequence). The CDR3 length is 11 residues. Full variable domain (remainder filled in from reference TRBV7-9 and TRBJ1-6): DTGVSQNPRHKITKRGQNVTFRCDPISEHNRLYWYRQTLGQGPEFLTYFQNEAQLEKSRLLSDRFSAERPKGSFSTLEIQRTEQGDSAMYLCATSTNSPLHFGNGTRLTVT.

The chain couples TRBV25-1 to TRBJ2-3; with no DNA, the TCRdb D assignment of TRBD2 cannot be verified. This CDR3 is 15 amino acids long. CDR1 is MGHDK, CDR2 SYGVNS, per germline. CDR3 region: CASSEYSGSTDTQYF. The variable domain in full, with the rest retrieved from reference TRBV25-1 and TRBJ2-3, is EADIYQTPRYLVIGTGKKITLECSQTMGHDKMYWYQQDPGMELHLIHYSYGVNSTEKGDLSSESTVSRIRTEHFPLTLESARPSHTSQYLCASSEYSGSTDTQYFGPGTRLTVL.

The chain joins TRBV7-8 to TRBJ1-5; as DNA is missing, the TRBD1 call by TCRdb cannot be tested. Germline CDR1 SGHVS, CDR2 FQNEAQ. The CDR3 is 17 residues long. CDR3 amino acids: CASSLAWDGNSNQPQHF.

V is TRBV20-1 and J is TRBJ1-5. This CDR3 is 15 amino acids long. CDR1 DFQATT and CDR2 SNEGSKA come from the germline V gene (reference sequence). This chain's CDR3 is CSARSGSGMGQPQHF.

V gene TRBV5-1 combines with J gene TRBJ2-2; the D gene TCRdb calls, TRBD1, cannot be checked with no DNA. This CDR3 spans 14 amino acids. CDR1 and CDR2 (germline): SGHRS, YFSETQ. The CDR3 is CASTGQGATGELFF.

The CDR3 loop is CASSPRTSGGARTGELFF. V gene TRBV4-1 combines with J gene TRBJ2-2; the D call from TCRdb, TRBD2, cannot be confirmed without DNA. The CDR3 contains 18 residues. Germline V gives CDR1 MGHRA, CDR2 YSYEKL.

The chain carries TRBV2 and TRBJ2-1; TCRdb lists TRBD1, though no DNA is available to test this call. From germline, CDR1 is SNHLY and CDR2 FYNNEI. CDR3 length: 13 amino acids. CDR3 in amino acids: CASRPDRYNEQFF. The variable domain in full, with the rest retrieved from reference TRBV2 and TRBJ2-1, is EPEVTQTPSHQVTQMGQEVILRCVPISNHLYFYWYRQILGQKVEFLVSFYNNEISEKSEIFDDQFSVERPDGSNFTLKIRSTKLEDSAMYFCASRPDRYNEQFFGPGTRLTVL.

The rearrangement uses TRBV12-3 or TRBV12-4 and TRBJ2-2; TCRdb picks TRBD1, but there is no DNA to check that call. This CDR3 is built from 14 residues. The CDR3: CASSWDPDTGELFF.

The V gene is TRBV7-2, the J gene TRBJ2-5; TCRdb selects TRBD2, and the lack of DNA leaves this call unchecked. Germline CDR1 and CDR2: SGHTA and FQGNSA. The CDR3 totals 16 residues. CDR3 protein: CASKYSGGRRQETQYF.

The V and J genes are TRBV7-8 and TRBJ1-1; TCRdb indicates TRBD1, and absent DNA this call remains unverified. The length of the CDR3 is 14 residues. The V gene's germline CDR1 is SGHVS and CDR2 FQNEAQ. CDR3 sequence reads: CASSQTGQNTEAFF.

The gene calls are TRBV12-3 or TRBV12-4 and TRBJ2-3; the D call from TCRdb, TRBD1, cannot be confirmed without DNA. There are 16 residues in the CDR3. The CDR3 sequence is CASSLGGTAGTDTQYF.